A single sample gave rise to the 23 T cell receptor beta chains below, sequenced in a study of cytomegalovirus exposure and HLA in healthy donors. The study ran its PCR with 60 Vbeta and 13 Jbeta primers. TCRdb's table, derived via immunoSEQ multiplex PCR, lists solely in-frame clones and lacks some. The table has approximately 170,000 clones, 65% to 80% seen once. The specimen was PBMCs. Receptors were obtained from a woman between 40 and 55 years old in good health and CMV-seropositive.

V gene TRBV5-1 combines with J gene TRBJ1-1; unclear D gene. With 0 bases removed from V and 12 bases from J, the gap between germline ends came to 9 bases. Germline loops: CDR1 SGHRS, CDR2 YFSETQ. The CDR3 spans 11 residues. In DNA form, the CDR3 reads TGCGCCAGCAGCTTGGGCAGCGGGTCTTTCTTT. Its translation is CASSLGSGSFF.

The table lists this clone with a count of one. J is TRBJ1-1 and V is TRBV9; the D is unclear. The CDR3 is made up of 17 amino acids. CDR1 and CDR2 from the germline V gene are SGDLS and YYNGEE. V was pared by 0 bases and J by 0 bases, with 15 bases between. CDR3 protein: CASSVASELTMNTEAFF. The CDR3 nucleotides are TGTGCCAGCAGCGTAGCGTCCGAACTCACCATGAACACTGAAGCTTTCTTT.

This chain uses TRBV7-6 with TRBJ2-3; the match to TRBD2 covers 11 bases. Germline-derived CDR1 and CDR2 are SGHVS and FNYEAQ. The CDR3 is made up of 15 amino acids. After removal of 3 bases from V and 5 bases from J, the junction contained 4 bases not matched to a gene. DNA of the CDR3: TGTGCCAGCAGCTTTAGCGGGGGGGTAATAGATACGCAGTATTTT. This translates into CASSFSGGVIDTQYF.

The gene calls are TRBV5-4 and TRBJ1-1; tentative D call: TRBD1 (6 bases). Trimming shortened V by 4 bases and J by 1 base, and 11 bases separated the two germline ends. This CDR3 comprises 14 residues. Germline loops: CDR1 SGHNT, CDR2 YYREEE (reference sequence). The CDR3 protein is CASSRPGENTEAFF. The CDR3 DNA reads TGTGCCAGCAGCCGACCAGGGGAGAACACTGAAGCTTTCTTT.

The DNA for the CDR3 is TGCAGCGTCATGGACGGGGGAGATTTCTATGAAAAACTGTTTTTT. Residues: CSVMDGGDFYEKLFF. The rearrangement joins TRBV29-1 to TRBJ1-4; perhaps TRBD1 as D (5 bases). V was trimmed by 6 bases and J by 6 bases, leaving 20 bases between them. This CDR3 has 15 amino acids. From germline, CDR1 is SQVTM and CDR2 ANQGSEA.

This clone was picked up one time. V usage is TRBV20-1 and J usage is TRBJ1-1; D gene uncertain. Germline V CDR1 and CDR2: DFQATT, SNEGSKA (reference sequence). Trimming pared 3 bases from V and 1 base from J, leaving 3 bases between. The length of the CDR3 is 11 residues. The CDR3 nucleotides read TGCAGTGCTAGCAAGAACACTGAAGCTTTCTTT. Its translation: CSASKNTEAFF.

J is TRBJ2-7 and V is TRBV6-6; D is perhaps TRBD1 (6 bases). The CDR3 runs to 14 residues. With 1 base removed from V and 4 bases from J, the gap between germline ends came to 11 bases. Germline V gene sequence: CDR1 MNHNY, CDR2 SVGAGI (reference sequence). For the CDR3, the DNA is TGTGCCAGCAGTTACTACGACAGGAGTTACGAGCAGTACTTC. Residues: CASSYYDRSYEQYF.

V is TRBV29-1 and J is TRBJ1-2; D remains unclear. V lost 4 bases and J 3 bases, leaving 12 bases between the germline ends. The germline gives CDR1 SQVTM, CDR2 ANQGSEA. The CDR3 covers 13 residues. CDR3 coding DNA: TGCAGCGTTGTCCGCGAGGTGGACTATGGCTACACCTTC. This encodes CSVVREVDYGYTF.

CDR3: CASSQYLILDSRYEQYF. CDR3 DNA: TGCGCCAGCAGCCAATATCTTATTTTAGACAGCAGATACGAGCAGTACTTC. This rearrangement joins TRBV4-1 to TRBJ2-7; tentatively, D is TRBD1 (5 bases). The CDR3 runs to 17 residues. The ends were cut back, 2 bases at V and 4 bases at J, with 21 bases in the middle. CDR1 is MGHRA and CDR2 is YSYEKL in the germline V gene.

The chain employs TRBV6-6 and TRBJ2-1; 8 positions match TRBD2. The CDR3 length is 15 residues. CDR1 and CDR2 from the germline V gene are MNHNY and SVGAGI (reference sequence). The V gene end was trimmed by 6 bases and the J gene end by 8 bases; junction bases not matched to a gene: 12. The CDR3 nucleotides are TGTGCCAGCAGCGCACATGAAGCGGGGGTAGATGAGCAGTTCTTC. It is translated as CASSAHEAGVDEQFF.

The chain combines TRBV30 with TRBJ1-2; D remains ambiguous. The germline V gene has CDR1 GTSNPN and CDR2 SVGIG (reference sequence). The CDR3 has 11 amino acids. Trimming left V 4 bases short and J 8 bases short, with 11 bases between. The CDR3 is CAWMSGAGYTF. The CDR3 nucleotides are TGTGCCTGGATGTCGGGTGCGGGCTACACCTTC.

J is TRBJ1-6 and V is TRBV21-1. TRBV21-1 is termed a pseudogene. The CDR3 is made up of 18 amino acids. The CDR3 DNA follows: TGTGCCAGCAGCAAAGGAGGGTTGGGTCAGATCCATAATTCACCCCTCCACTTT. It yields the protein CASSKGGLGQIHNSPLHF.

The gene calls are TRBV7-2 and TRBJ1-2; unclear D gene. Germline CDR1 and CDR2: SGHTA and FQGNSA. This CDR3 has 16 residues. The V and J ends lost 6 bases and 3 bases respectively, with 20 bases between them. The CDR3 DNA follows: TGTGCCAGCAGACCAGACTTCGCGGCCACACACTATGGCTACACCTTC. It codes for CASRPDFAATHYGYTF.

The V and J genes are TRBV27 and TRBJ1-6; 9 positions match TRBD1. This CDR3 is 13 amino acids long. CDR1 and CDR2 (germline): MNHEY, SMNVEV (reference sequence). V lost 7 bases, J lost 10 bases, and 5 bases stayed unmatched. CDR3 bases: TGTGCCAGCATGGGACAGGGCGTATCACCCCTCCACTTT. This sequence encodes CASMGQGVSPLHF.

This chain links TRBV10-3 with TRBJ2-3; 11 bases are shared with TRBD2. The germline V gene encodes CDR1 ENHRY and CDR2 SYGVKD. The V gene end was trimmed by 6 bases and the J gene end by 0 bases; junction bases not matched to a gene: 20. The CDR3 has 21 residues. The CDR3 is CAIRGDGATSGGAASTDTQYF. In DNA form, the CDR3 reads TGTGCCATCAGAGGGGATGGGGCAACTAGCGGGGGAGCTGCTAGCACAGATACGCAGTATTTT.

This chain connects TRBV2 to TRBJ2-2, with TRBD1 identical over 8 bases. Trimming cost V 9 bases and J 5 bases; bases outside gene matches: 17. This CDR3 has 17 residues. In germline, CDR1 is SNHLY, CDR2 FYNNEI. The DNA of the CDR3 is TGTGCCAGTCTCCGATATACGACAGGGGTTCGTACCGGGGAGCTGTTTTTT. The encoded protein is CASLRYTTGVRTGELFF.

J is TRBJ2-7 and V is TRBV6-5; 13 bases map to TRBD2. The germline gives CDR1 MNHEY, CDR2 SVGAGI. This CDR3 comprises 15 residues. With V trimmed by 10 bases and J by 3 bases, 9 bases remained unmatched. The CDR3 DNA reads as TGTGCCACCAGCATGACTAGCGGGGGGAGCTACGAGCAGTACTTC. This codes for CATSMTSGGSYEQYF.

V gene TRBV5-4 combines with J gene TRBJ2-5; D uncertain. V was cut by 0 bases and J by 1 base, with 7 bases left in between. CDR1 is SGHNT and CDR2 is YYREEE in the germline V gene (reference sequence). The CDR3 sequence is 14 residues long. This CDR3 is CASSLGWPQETQYF. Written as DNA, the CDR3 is TGTGCCAGCAGCTTGGGCTGGCCCCAAGAGACCCAGTACTTC.

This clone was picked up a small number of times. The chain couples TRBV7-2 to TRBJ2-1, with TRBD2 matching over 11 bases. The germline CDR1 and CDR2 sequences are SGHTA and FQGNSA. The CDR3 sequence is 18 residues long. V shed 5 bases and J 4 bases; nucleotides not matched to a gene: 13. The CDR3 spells CASSPQTSGGSKYNEQFF. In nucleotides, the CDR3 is TGTGCCAGCAGCCCACAAACTAGCGGGGGATCGAAATACAATGAGCAGTTCTTC. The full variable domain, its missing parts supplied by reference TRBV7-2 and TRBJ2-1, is GAGVSQSPSNKVTEKGKDVELRCDPISGHTALYWYRQSLGQGLEFLIYFQGNSAPDKSGLPSDRFSAERTGGSVSTLTIQRTQQEDSAVYLCASSPQTSGGSKYNEQFFGPGTRLTVL.

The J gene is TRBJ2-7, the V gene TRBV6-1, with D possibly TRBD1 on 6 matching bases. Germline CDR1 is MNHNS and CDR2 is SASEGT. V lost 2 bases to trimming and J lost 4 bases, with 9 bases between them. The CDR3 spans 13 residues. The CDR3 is CASSERGKYEQYF. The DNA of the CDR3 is TGTGCCAGCAGTGAAAGGGGGAAATACGAGCAGTACTTC.

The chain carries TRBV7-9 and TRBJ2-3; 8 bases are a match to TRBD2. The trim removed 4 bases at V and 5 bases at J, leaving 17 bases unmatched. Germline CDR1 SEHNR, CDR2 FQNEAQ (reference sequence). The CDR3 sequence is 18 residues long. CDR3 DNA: TGTGCCAGCAGCTCTACCCTTCCGGGACTAGTTATAGGAGATACGCAGTATTTT. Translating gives CASSSTLPGLVIGDTQYF.

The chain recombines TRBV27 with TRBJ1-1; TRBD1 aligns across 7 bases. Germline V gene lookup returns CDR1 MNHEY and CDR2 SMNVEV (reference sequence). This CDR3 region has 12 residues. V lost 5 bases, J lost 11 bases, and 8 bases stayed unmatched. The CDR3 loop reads CASSTGTEKAFF. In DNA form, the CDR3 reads TGTGCCAGCAGTACGGGGACAGAGAAGGCTTTCTTT.

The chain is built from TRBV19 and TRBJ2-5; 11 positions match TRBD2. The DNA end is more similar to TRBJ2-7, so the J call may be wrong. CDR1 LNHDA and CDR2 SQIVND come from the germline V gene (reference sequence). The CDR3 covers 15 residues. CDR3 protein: CASSTRTSGYYEQYF. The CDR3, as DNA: TGTGCCAGTAGCACCAGGACTAGCGGGTACTACGAGCAGTACTTC.